One sample yielded the 19 T cell receptor beta chains listed below, sequenced in a study of blood T cell repertoires in COVID-19 (TCRdb year 2020). Libraries were made using the immunoSEQ multiplex PCR assay. TCRdb provides this immuneACCESS table in a form limited to in-frame rearrangements. Some clones are lacking; in checked studies, under half of them reflect an unresolved V gene, and why the rest are absent is not known. In all, the sample holds 25,000 to 30,000 clones, and 85% to 90% of those were seen once. The ten largest account for 4% to 5.5% of the sample. Sequencing input: peripheral blood. The receptors shown here come from a man aged 65 to 85 with active COVID-19.

Only a few counts were recorded for this clone. This chain links TRBV21-1 with TRBJ2-2; no check of the table's D call, TRBD1, against the DNA was made. TRBV21-1 is termed a pseudogene. This CDR3 contains 19 residues. The CDR3 DNA sequence: TGTGCCAGCAGCAAAGGCTTCCAGGTACCCCCCGAGAACACCGGGGAGCTGTTTTTT. Its translation is CASSKGFQVPPENTGELFF.

The genes are TRBV11-2 and TRBJ2-7; perhaps TRBD1 as D (6 bases). V dropped 5 bases and J dropped 6 bases, with 11 bases sitting between them. The CDR3 contains 12 residues. Germline CDR1 SGHAT, CDR2 FQNNGV. CDR3 residues: CASSPTGLEQYF. The DNA for the CDR3 is TGTGCCAGCAGCCCCACAGGGCTCGAGCAGTACTTC. The variable domain in full, with the rest retrieved from reference TRBV11-2 and TRBJ2-7, is EAGVAQSPRYKIIEKRQSVAFWCNPISGHATLYWYQQILGQGPKLLIQFQNNGVVDDSQLPKDRFSAERLKGVDSTLKIQPAKLEDSAVYLCASSPTGLEQYFGPGTRLTVT.

The V gene is TRBV27, the J gene TRBJ1-5, with a tentative D call TRBD1 (5 bases). Germline CDR1 is MNHEY and CDR2 is SMNVEV (reference sequence). CDR3 length equals 15 residues. Trimming removed 1 base at V and 0 bases at J, with 7 bases between. CDR3 protein: CASSLFQGSNQPQHF. The CDR3 DNA is TGTGCCAGCAGTTTATTCCAGGGTAGCAATCAGCCCCAGCATTTT.

The chain joins TRBV7-7 to TRBJ2-3; 9 positions agree with TRBD2. The junction had 6 bases not matched to a gene; V was cut back by 5 bases and J by 3 bases. From germline, CDR1 is SSHAT and CDR2 FNYEAQ (reference sequence). The CDR3 loop spans 15 amino acids. CDR3 in DNA: TGTGCCAGCAGCCCCCAAGCGGGGGGAACAGATACGCAGTATTTT. It specifies CASSPQAGGTDTQYF.

In this sample, this clone turned up a few times. The chain employs TRBV11-3 and TRBJ2-7; 9 nucleotides agree with TRBD2. The J segment lost 3 bases and the V segment lost 3 bases, leaving 9 bases of the junction unmatched. CDR3 length equals 16 residues. From germline, CDR1 is SGHNT and CDR2 YENEEA. CDR3 sequence: CASSLETSGTFYEQYF. Written as DNA, the CDR3 is TGTGCCAGCAGCTTGGAGACTAGCGGAACCTTCTACGAGCAGTACTTC.

This chain connects TRBV10-3 to TRBJ1-3; 11 bases match TRBD1. The germline CDR1 and CDR2 sequences are ENHRY and SYGVKD. V shed 6 bases and J 3 bases; nucleotides not matched to a gene: 4. This CDR3 contains 15 residues. The DNA for the CDR3 is TGTGCCATCAGCGGACAGGGGGCAGGTGGAAACACCATATATTTT. Protein product: CAISGQGAGGNTIYF.

The chain joins TRBV2 to TRBJ2-4; 7 bases align to TRBD2. Germline V gene sequence: CDR1 SNHLY, CDR2 FYNNEI. Losses at the gene ends were 8 bases for V and 6 bases for J; bases not matched to a gene: 4. The CDR3 consists of 12 residues. The CDR3 region has the DNA TGTGCCAGCGGGAGGGAGGGAAACATTCAGTACTTC. This encodes CASGREGNIQYF.

V gene TRBV5-4 combines with J gene TRBJ1-3, with TRBD1 matching 8 bases. J was trimmed by 0 bases and V by 1 base; bases with no gene match: 0. The CDR3 runs 15 residues. CDR1 and CDR2 (germline): SGHNT, YYREEE (reference sequence). The CDR3: CASSLTGGSGNTIYF. The CDR3 DNA reads as TGTGCCAGCAGCTTGACAGGGGGCTCTGGAAACACCATATATTTT.

As regards this clone: Other DNA sequences in the sample encode the same CDR3. V and J are TRBV5-1 and TRBJ2-5; 12 bases match TRBD2. The CDR3 totals 15 residues. Per germline, CDR1 SGHRS and CDR2 YFSETQ. V was clipped by 6 bases and J by 5 bases; unmatched bases: 8. Written as DNA, the CDR3 is TGCGCCAGCAACCTAGCGGGGGGGCTCGGTGAGACCCAGTACTTC. Translating it yields CASNLAGGLGETQYF.

V and J are TRBV6-5 and TRBJ2-7; D is undetermined. Germline V gene sequence: CDR1 MNHEY, CDR2 SVGAGI. V shed 0 bases and J shed 4 bases, with 10 bases lying between them. The CDR3 has 14 residues. CDR3 coding DNA: TGTGCCAGCAGTTACTCGATGAGTCGGTACGAGCAGTACTTC. It translates to CASSYSMSRYEQYF.

The rearrangement joins TRBV29-1 to TRBJ1-5; D might be TRBD1 (5 bases). The CDR3 is 14 residues long. Germline CDR1 is SQVTM and CDR2 is ANQGSEA. V was cut by 4 bases and J by 2 bases, with 12 bases left in between. This CDR3 is CSVVWGNGNQPQHF. In nucleotides, the CDR3 is TGCAGCGTTGTGTGGGGCAACGGCAATCAGCCCCAGCATTTT.

The rearrangement uses TRBV7-9 and TRBJ2-7; weak D call: TRBD1 (5 bases). Trimming left V 5 bases short and J 4 bases short, with 15 bases between. Germline lookup yields CDR1 SEHNR and CDR2 FQNEAQ (reference sequence). This CDR3 comprises 14 residues. CDR3 region: CASSDTGPAYEQYF. Here the CDR3 DNA reads TGTGCCAGCAGCGATACAGGCCCCGCTTACGAGCAGTACTTC.

The chain employs TRBV5-6 and TRBJ1-2, with D perhaps TRBD1 (6 bases). The CDR3 extends over 15 amino acids. Trimming left V 0 bases short and J 4 bases short, with 13 bases between. Germline V gene lookup returns CDR1 SGHDT and CDR2 YYEEEE. CDR3 nucleotide sequence: TGTGCCAGCAGCTTGGCGGGGGGCATCGTCTATGGCTACACCTTC. Protein: CASSLAGGIVYGYTF.

The chain couples TRBV6-5 to TRBJ2-7, with 9 nucleotides matching TRBD2. Germline CDR1 MNHEY, CDR2 SVGAGI. J gave up 7 bases and V 4 bases, and 8 bases lay outside the gene matches. This CDR3 has 14 residues. The CDR3 DNA sequence: TGTGCCAGCAGTTTCCGCGGGGGGGCGGGAGAGCAGTACTTC. As protein: CASSFRGGAGEQYF.

The V call is TRBV9, the J call TRBJ1-5, with 7 nucleotides matching TRBD1. The J segment lost 6 bases and the V segment lost 0 bases, leaving 6 bases of the junction unmatched. This CDR3 region has 15 residues. CDR1 and CDR2 from the germline V gene are SGDLS and YYNGEE. CDR3 in amino acids: CASSVAGTVSQPQHF. The DNA of the CDR3 is TGTGCCAGCAGCGTAGCGGGGACAGTGAGTCAGCCCCAGCATTTT.

This chain joins TRBV18 and TRBJ1-1; no clear D. In germline, CDR1 is KGHSH, CDR2 LQKENI. V was pared by 3 bases and J by 0 bases, with 14 bases between. This CDR3 contains 16 residues. CDR3 coding DNA: TGTGCCAGCTCACCCCCCATGGGAGGGTTGAACACTGAAGCTTTCTTT. Translation gives CASSPPMGGLNTEAFF.

The chain recombines TRBV7-2 with TRBJ1-3; D is ambiguous. Trimming removed 6 bases from V and 4 bases from J, with 7 bases in between. The CDR3 extends over 12 amino acids. Germline V gene sequence: CDR1 SGHTA, CDR2 FQGNSA. CDR3 in DNA: TGTGCCAGCAGAGCCCCCGGAAACACCATATATTTT. Translated, it gives CASRAPGNTIYF.

V gene TRBV19 combines with J gene TRBJ2-7, with 12 nucleotides matching TRBD1. Germline V CDR1 and CDR2: LNHDA, SQIVND (reference sequence). The CDR3 totals 15 residues. V shed 6 bases and J 7 bases; nucleotides not matched to a gene: 10. CDR3 in amino acids: CASSRGTGGVEEQYF. CDR3 DNA: TGTGCCAGTAGCCGCGGGACAGGGGGCGTAGAAGAGCAGTACTTC.

V is TRBV7-2 and J is TRBJ2-7; D not certain. Germline V gives CDR1 SGHTA, CDR2 FQGNSA. Trimming stripped 5 bases from V and 0 bases from J, with 8 bases between. The CDR3 spans 13 residues. In DNA, the CDR3 is TGTGCCAGCAGCCCCCAAAACTCCTACGAGCAGTACTTC. Translated: CASSPQNSYEQYF.